This T cell receptor beta chain derives from a study of T cells in Graves' hyperthyroidism and ophthalmopathy. Study as a whole: Prior to any treatment, at the point of initial diagnosis, peripheral blood was collected.

Trimming removed 8 bases at V and 6 bases at J, with 20 bases between. Germline CDR1 is MDHEN and CDR2 is SYDVKM. The CDR3 spans 14 residues. This clonotype was counted ten times or more. The source material, RNA transcripts, was used to amplify TCR beta CDR3 regions. HTBI primers were used for first-round RT-PCR of the TCR CDR3. TCRdb passed the multiplex PCR reads through MiXCR, listing each CDR3 protein once. In the table there are around 690,000 distinct CDR3 sequences, roughly 20% of which are singletons. Sequencing was carried out using blood. The chain employs TRBV28 and TRBJ2-7, with D possibly matching TRBD1 (5 bases). The source is a man aged 25-40 years with Graves' ophthalmopathy. This CDR3 is CASGTWGNLVEQYF. The CDR3 nucleotides read TGTGCCAGCGGAACTTGGGGCAACCTGGTCGAGCAGTACTTC.